What follows are 9 T cell receptor beta chains derived from one specimen sequenced in a study of technical replicates of blood from a handful of donors. The assay was immunoSEQ multiplex PCR, and TCRdb's table has in-frame clones only and misses some. Of just over 70,000 clones in the sample, approximately 96% are singletons; the top ten hold 0.3% to 0.45%. Input material: T cells isolated from PBMCs. Receptor source: a human donor in good health.

The J gene is TRBJ2-5, the V gene TRBV30; the match to TRBD2 covers 8 bases. The length of the CDR3 is 15 residues. Trimming cost V 3 bases and J 1 base; bases outside gene matches: 7. From germline, CDR1 is GTSNPN and CDR2 SVGIG (reference sequence). The CDR3 DNA is TGTGCCTGGAGCCCGGGGGGGATGGGCCAAGAGACCCAGTACTTC. Protein sequence: CAWSPGGMGQETQYF.

The chain combines TRBV10-3 with TRBJ2-1; 11 nucleotides agree with TRBD1. This CDR3 is built from 15 residues. With V trimmed by 7 bases and J by 8 bases, 10 bases remained unmatched. Germline values: CDR1 ENHRY, CDR2 SYGVKD. Written as DNA, the CDR3 is TGTGCCATCACCAGGACAGGGGGCCCTGGGGATGAGCAGTTCTTC. Translation: CAITRTGGPGDEQFF.

The chain joins TRBV15 to TRBJ1-5; D remains ambiguous. The CDR3 consists of 14 residues. V lost 1 base and J lost 5, with 9 bases in between. Germline CDR1 reads LNHNV; CDR2 reads YYDKDF (reference sequence). CDR3 bases: TGTGCCACCAGCAGAGCACAGAAGTATCAGCCCCAGCATTTT. Residues: CATSRAQKYQPQHF.

This clone was seen just once. The DNA of the CDR3 is TGTGCCGCCCGATCAGGGTTACTAGCGGGAGGGGGGCATGAGCAGTTCTTC. This gives the protein CAARSGLLAGGGHEQFF. This chain connects TRBV10-3 to TRBJ2-1, with 13 nucleotides matching TRBD2. The CDR3 has 17 residues. Trimming took 11 bases from V and 8 from J; bases not matched to a gene: 18. The germline V gene has CDR1 ENHRY and CDR2 SYGVKD.

The chain's CDR3 is CASSLFQGSNYGYTF. The CDR3 DNA follows: TGTGCCAGCAGTTTGTTTCAGGGTTCGAACTATGGCTACACCTTC. The chain couples TRBV28 to TRBJ1-2; D may be TRBD1 (5 bases). The germline V gene has CDR1 MDHEN and CDR2 SYDVKM. The CDR3 totals 15 residues. Trimming removed 3 bases at V and 2 bases at J, with 13 bases between.

The chain carries TRBV4-1 and TRBJ2-7; tentative D call: TRBD2 (6 bases). V gave up 0 bases and J gave up 4 bases, with 25 bases separating them. CDR1 is MGHRA, CDR2 YSYEKL, per germline. The CDR3 consists of 19 residues. CDR3 DNA: TGCGCCAGCAGCCAAGATTTTGGGTTTTGGGCTAGCGAGAAATACGAGCAGTACTTC. Amino acid sequence: CASSQDFGFWASEKYEQYF.

V gene TRBV11-2 combines with J gene TRBJ1-1, with D maybe TRBD1 (6 bases). CDR1 is SGHAT and CDR2 is FQNNGV in the germline V gene. Trimming removed 4 bases at V and 1 base at J, with 13 bases between. The length of the CDR3 is 15 residues. Written as DNA, the CDR3 is TGTGCCAGCAGCTCAAAGGACAGTTGGAACACTGAAGCTTTCTTT. Translation gives CASSSKDSWNTEAFF. The full variable domain, in which reference TRBV11-2 and TRBJ1-1 provide the parts outside the CDR3, is EAGVAQSPRYKIIEKRQSVAFWCNPISGHATLYWYQQILGQGPKLLIQFQNNGVVDDSQLPKDRFSAERLKGVDSTLKIQPAKLEDSAVYLCASSSKDSWNTEAFFGQGTRLTVV.

This sequence joins TRBV19 and TRBJ1-2; 7 bases align to TRBD1. CDR1 and CDR2 from the germline V gene are LNHDA and SQIVND (reference sequence). The CDR3 is 15 residues long. Trimming removed 4 bases from V and 8 bases from J; junction bases left unmatched: 13. The CDR3 protein is CASSTPRTGQEGYTF. The DNA of the CDR3 is TGTGCCAGTAGTACGCCCAGGACAGGTCAGGAGGGCTACACCTTC.

This clone appeared once. A read error may produce the germline difference seen at one junction end. The rearrangement uses TRBV30 and TRBJ1-2; D is uncertain. CDR1 is GTSNPN, CDR2 SVGIG, per germline (reference sequence). The CDR3 has 11 amino acids. DNA for the CDR3: TGTGCCTGGAGTGTACAACGTCCCCCAGCCTTC. Its protein product is CAWSVQRPPAF.